Listed below are T cell receptor beta chains from one sample, sequenced in a study of blood T cell repertoires in COVID-19. Assay used: immunoSEQ multiplex PCR; TCRdb lists only in-frame clones, some missing. Of about 150,000 clones listed, 79% are singletons. The sample consisted of PBMCs or T cells enriched from blood (not recorded which). The receptors come from a woman between 70 and 85 years old in a cohort exposed to, infected with or recovered from COVID-19 (not recorded which). The CDR3 runs from the conserved cysteine through the conserved F or W. The D gene is left open where the match is weak. The listing skips clone size in some rows; elsewhere it reads once, few, many or a size class.

DNA,CDR3,V,J,D,size
TGTGCCAGCCGGTCAGGGTTTCACGAGCAGTACTTC,CASRSGFHEQYF,TRBV27,TRBJ2-7,-,-
TGTGCCAGCAGCTTAGGAGGGCCAGATACGCAGTATTTT,CASSLGGPDTQYF,TRBV7-9,TRBJ2-3,-,-
TGTGCCAGCTCACAGTCTAGCGGACGTCAGGGTGAGCAGTTCTTC,CASSQSSGRQGEQFF,TRBV18,TRBJ2-1,TRBD2,-
TGTGCCAGTAGTATAGACTCGGGGAGCGGTACAGATACGCAGTATTTT,CASSIDSGSGTDTQYF,TRBV19,TRBJ2-3,-,few
TGTGCCAGCTCACTAGGCGGCGGATGGGAGACCCAGTACTTC,CASSLGGGWETQYF,TRBV18,TRBJ2-5,-,-
TGTGCCAGCAGCCAAGATCCCGGGTTCGGTGAAAAACTGTTTTTT,CASSQDPGFGEKLFF,TRBV3-1/TRBV3-2,TRBJ1-4,-,few
TGTGCCAGCAGCCAAGTGAGAGGGGGCGAGCAGTTCTTC,CASSQVRGGEQFF,TRBV3-1/TRBV3-2,TRBJ2-1,TRBD1,-
TGCAGTGCTAGTTCTCTTGGCCAGGGGTTTAAAGCTTTCTTT,CSASSLGQGFKAFF,TRBV20-1,TRBJ1-1,-,-
TGTGCCAGCAGCGGGAGTACCTACAATGAGCAGTTCTTC,CASSGSTYNEQFF,TRBV9,TRBJ2-1,-,-
TGTGCCAGCAGCCCATGGCTAGCGGTACCCTCCTACAATGAGCAGTTCTTC,CASSPWLAVPSYNEQFF,TRBV27,TRBJ2-1,TRBD2,-
TGTGCCAGCAGCGACCGGGGGGGGAGAGGAAAACTGTTTTTT,CASSDRGGRGKLFF,TRBV28,TRBJ1-4,-,-
TGTGCCAGTAGAGTTGCAGGGCGCGGTTCCTACGAGCAGTACTTC,CASRVAGRGSYEQYF,TRBV19,TRBJ2-7,-,-
TGTGCCAGCAGCCGCCTGGGGCGGGAGATACCCTACGAGCAGTACTTC,CASSRLGREIPYEQYF,TRBV3-1/TRBV3-2,TRBJ2-7,TRBD2,-
TGCAGCGTCGTCGGACTAGCGGGAGGAGATACGCAGTATTTT,CSVVGLAGGDTQYF,TRBV29-1,TRBJ2-3,TRBD2,-
TGTGCCAGCAGCCGTGGACAGGGTACTGACTATGGCTACACCTTC,CASSRGQGTDYGYTF,TRBV5-4,TRBJ1-2,TRBD1,few
TGTGCCAGCAGCTTAGGGGCAGGCGGCAATCAGCCCCAGCATTTT,CASSLGAGGNQPQHF,TRBV7-2,TRBJ1-5,-,few
TGCGCCAGCAGCAGGAATGGGGCGGGGAGTGAGCAGTTCTTC,CASSRNGAGSEQFF,TRBV4-3,TRBJ2-1,-,once
TGCGCCAGCAGCTTTAGCGGGAGCGGCACAGATACGCAGTATTTT,CASSFSGSGTDTQYF,TRBV5-1,TRBJ2-3,TRBD2,-
TGTGCCAGCAGTGGACAGGGGCGCAATCAGCCCCAGCATTTT,CASSGQGRNQPQHF,TRBV2,TRBJ1-5,TRBD1,-
TGTGCCAGCAGCCAAGTGGCAGGGACAAACAGTCCTGGCTACACCTTC,CASSQVAGTNSPGYTF,TRBV4-2,TRBJ1-2,-,-
TGCGCCAGCAGCTTGATTCGGGGGATCTACAATGAGCAGTTCTTC,CASSLIRGIYNEQFF,TRBV5-1,TRBJ2-1,-,-
TGTGCCAGCAGCCCCTGGGGAGCGATGAACACTGAAGCTTTCTTT,CASSPWGAMNTEAFF,TRBV3-1/TRBV3-2,TRBJ1-1,-,-
TGTGCCAGCAGCACCAGACTAGCGGGAGCTGAGACCCAGTACTTC,CASSTRLAGAETQYF,TRBV11-3,TRBJ2-5,TRBD2,-
TGCGCCAGCACCCGGGGACTCCCCTCCTACGAGCAGTACTTC,CASTRGLPSYEQYF,TRBV10-1,TRBJ2-7,-,-
TGCGCCAGCAGGGGAGGGGTCTCTGGAAACACCATATATTTT,CASRGGVSGNTIYF,TRBV5-1,TRBJ1-3,-,-
TGTGCCTATAACCACCAGGGGGCTTACGAGCAGTACTTC,CAYNHQGAYEQYF,TRBV30,TRBJ2-7,TRBD1,-
TGTGCCACGTTTCCTCCCCAGAGGGTTGAAGCTTTCTTT,CATFPPQRVEAFF,TRBV28,TRBJ1-1,-,-
TGTGCCAGCAGTGAAACAGGGGCGAATCAGCCCCAGCATTTT,CASSETGANQPQHF,TRBV2,TRBJ1-5,TRBD1,few
TGTGCCAGCAGTTACCAACTAGTAGGCGGGGAGCTGTTTTTT,CASSYQLVGGELFF,TRBV6-2/TRBV6-3,TRBJ2-2,-,once
TGTGCCAGCAGTTACTCGGGTACAGCCGGGGAGCTGTTTTTT,CASSYSGTAGELFF,TRBV6-2/TRBV6-3,TRBJ2-2,-,-
TGTGCCAGCAGACGGGACAATGGGTACGAGCAGTACTTC,CASRRDNGYEQYF,TRBV28,TRBJ2-7,-,-
TGTGCCAGCAGAAAACTAGCGGGAGGGCCCCGATACAATGAGCAGTTCTTC,CASRKLAGGPRYNEQFF,TRBV27,TRBJ2-1,TRBD2,-
TGTGCCAGTAGAAAGACAGGGTTGGAAGAAAAACTGTTTTTT,CASRKTGLEEKLFF,TRBV19,TRBJ1-4,TRBD1,-
TGTGCCAGCAGCTTCCGGGGACAGGGGGTTAAGACCCAGTACTTC,CASSFRGQGVKTQYF,TRBV7-9,TRBJ2-5,TRBD1,few
TGCGCCAGCAGCTTGGACAGCCGAAATGAAAAACTGTTTTTT,CASSLDSRNEKLFF,TRBV5-1,TRBJ1-4,-,-
TGTGCCAGCTCACCACGGAGAGACAGGGGGGGGTACGAGCAGTACTTC,CASSPRRDRGGYEQYF,TRBV18,TRBJ2-7,TRBD1,-
TGTGCCAGCAGCCCAGGCCTTTTGGACACTGAAGCTTTCTTT,CASSPGLLDTEAFF,TRBV7-2,TRBJ1-1,-,-
TGTGCCAGCTCACCCCGGAGTGTAGTGGCGCGCAATCAGCCCCAGCATTTT,CASSPRSVVARNQPQHF,TRBV18,TRBJ1-5,-,-
TGTGCCAGCAGCCCCCTTCTAGCGGGAGGTTTAGAGACCCAGTACTTC,CASSPLLAGGLETQYF,TRBV7-9,TRBJ2-5,TRBD2,-
TGTGCCAGCAGCTCACACACAGGGGAAGAGACCCAGTACTTC,CASSSHTGEETQYF,TRBV7-3,TRBJ2-5,TRBD1,once
TGTGCCAGCAGCCCCCCAACAGTGAGCTCCTACGAGCAGTACTTC,CASSPPTVSSYEQYF,TRBV28,TRBJ2-7,-,-
TGTGCCAGCACCTTCTCCAAATGGGCGAGAAGGGGCGAAGCACCTAATGAAAAACTGTTTTTT,CASTFSKWARRGEAPNEKLFF,TRBV28,TRBJ1-4,-,-
TGCGCCAGCAGCTTGCTGACAGGGGGAAACACTGAAGCTTTCTTT,CASSLLTGGNTEAFF,TRBV5-1,TRBJ1-1,TRBD1,-
TGTGCCATCAACCGGAAGGAGGCTTCCACAGATACGCAGTATTTT,CAINRKEASTDTQYF,TRBV10-3,TRBJ2-3,-,-